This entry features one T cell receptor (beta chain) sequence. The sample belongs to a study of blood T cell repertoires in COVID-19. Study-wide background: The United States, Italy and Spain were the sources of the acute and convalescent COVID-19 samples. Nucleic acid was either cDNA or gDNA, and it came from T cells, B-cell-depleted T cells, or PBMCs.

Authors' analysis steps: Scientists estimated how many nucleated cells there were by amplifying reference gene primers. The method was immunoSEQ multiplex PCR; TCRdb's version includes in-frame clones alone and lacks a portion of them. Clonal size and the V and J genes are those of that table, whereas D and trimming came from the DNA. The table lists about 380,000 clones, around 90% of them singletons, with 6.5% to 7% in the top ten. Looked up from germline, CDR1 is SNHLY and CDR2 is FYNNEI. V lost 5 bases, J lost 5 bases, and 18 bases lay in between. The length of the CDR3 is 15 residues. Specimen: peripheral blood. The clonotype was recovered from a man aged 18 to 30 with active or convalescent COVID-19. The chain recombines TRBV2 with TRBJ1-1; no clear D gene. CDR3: CASSPWVDRRTEAFF. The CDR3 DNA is TGTGCCAGCAGTCCTTGGGTGGATCGGAGGACTGAAGCTTTCTTT.